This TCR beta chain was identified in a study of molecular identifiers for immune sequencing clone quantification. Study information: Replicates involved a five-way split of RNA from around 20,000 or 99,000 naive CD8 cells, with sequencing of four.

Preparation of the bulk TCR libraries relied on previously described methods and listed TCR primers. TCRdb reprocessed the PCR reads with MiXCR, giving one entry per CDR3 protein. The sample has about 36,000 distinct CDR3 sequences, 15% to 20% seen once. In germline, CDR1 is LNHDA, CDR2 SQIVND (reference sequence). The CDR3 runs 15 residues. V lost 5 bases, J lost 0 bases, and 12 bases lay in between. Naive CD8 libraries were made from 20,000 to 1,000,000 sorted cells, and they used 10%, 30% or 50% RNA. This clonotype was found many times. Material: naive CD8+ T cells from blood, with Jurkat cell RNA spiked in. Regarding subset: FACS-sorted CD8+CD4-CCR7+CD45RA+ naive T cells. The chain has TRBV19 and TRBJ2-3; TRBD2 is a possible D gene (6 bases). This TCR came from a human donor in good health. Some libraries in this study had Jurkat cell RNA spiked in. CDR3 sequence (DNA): TGTGCCAGTAGTTCGGGGAGGAGAAGCACAGATACGCAGTATTTT. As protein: CASSSGRRSTDTQYF.